This TCR beta chain was recorded in a study of blood T cells in healthy people across ages (dated by TCRdb to about 2015). Background on the whole study: Template switching captured roughly one uniquely barcoded TCR beta cDNA molecule per two T cells in model experiments. Donors of different ages were randomly distributed across sequencing lanes to avoid experimental bias. The study measured age-related changes in TCR beta repertoire diversity using deep sequencing normalized with unique cDNA molecular identifiers. The donors were split into four age groups: young (average around 15 years), middle-aged (about 40), aged (over 55) and long-lived (about 74). For two donors (one aged 18 to 30 and one aged 80 or older), the study analyzed two additional independent replicas of 1 million unique cDNA reads from the same blood draw. Results and caveats for the whole study, not just this receptor: Because the CMV infection status of the donors was unknown, age-related changes in expanded clonotypes may potentially have been confounded. The long-lived group showed more naive CD4+ T cells, fewer expanded clones and increased TCR diversity than the aged group, suggesting age selection. The percentage of naive T cells measured by flow cytometry correlated strongly with observed TCR beta diversity. Estimates of total diversity based on one million sequenced T cells were regarded as lower bounds and as underestimates. Bulk unsorted PBMC profiling prevented conclusive comparison of naive and antigen-experienced compartments. Observed TCR beta diversity per million T cells fell roughly linearly with age, and a significant reduction was already apparent by age around 39.

V is shortened by 3 bases, J by 2 bases, and the region joining them spans 18 bases. Per the germline V gene, SGHRS is the CDR1 and YFSETQ is the CDR2. Counted from cysteine to phenylalanine, this CDR3 has 16 amino acids. Only the CDR3 region is kept as DNA, spanning 48 bases read in frame from base 1. The donors were about 40 Caucasian individuals from Russia, aged 6 to 90 years, who were systemically healthy. Approximately 11 milliliters of peripheral blood were drawn from each donor into EDTA-treated Vacutainer tubes. Ficoll-Paque density-gradient centrifugation was used to isolate PBMCs, with at least 6 million per sample. Trizol reagent was used to extract total RNA from the PBMCs, yielding at least 5 micrograms per sample. The percentages of naive CD45RAhigh/CD27high T cells were determined by flow cytometry on a PBMC aliquot from every donor. To note about this clonotype: Its antigen has not been determined. The sample holds no much larger clone one base away, and base qualities are not on file.

The method was 5' RACE. Sequencing used an Illumina HiSeq 2500. A second PCR of roughly 7 to 11 cycles was performed with a sample-barcoded 5' primer and a J-beta primer mix. Each TCR beta cDNA molecule received a unique molecular identifier from a template-switch 5' adaptor carrying 12 random nucleotides. At least 2.5 million CDR3-containing paired-end reads were obtained from each sample. First-strand cDNA synthesis was performed from all RNA using the Mint cDNA synthesis kit, with priming by a TRBC-specific oligonucleotide. Following uracil-DNA glycosylase treatment, all cDNA underwent a first 18-cycle PCR with the universal primers M1SS and BC2_uni_R. Per the source publication's procedure: For normalization, 1 million high-quality reads were randomly selected from each sample, with every read carrying a distinct molecular identifier. Instead of being binned into consensus sequences, reads with shared molecular identifiers were discarded. MiTCR, run with a Q25 quality threshold and the strictest error-elimination algorithm, handled CDR3 identification, clonotype clustering and error correction. A nonparametric unseen species model with Euler transformation was used to estimate a lower bound on total TCR beta diversity. TCRdb itself trimmed the public reads at Q25 with fastp, ran MiXCR and retained productive beta chains. Each CDR3 protein appears once, grouped with its most common genes and DNA. V and J calls and clone size were set by TCRdb, not the authors. The sample table contains about 970,000 distinct CDR3 sequences; only one count was recorded for roughly 51% of them. The ten largest clones take up about a fifth of the sample.

The sequence was obtained from a woman aged 55-75 years in good health. Recombination connected TRBV5-1 to TRBJ2-7, and perhaps TRBD2 as D gene, on 6 matching bases. The sample consisted of blood. The CDR3 protein is CASSSGTGGIAYEQYF. The nucleotide sequence is TGCGCCAGCAGCTCCGGAACTGGCGGGATAGCCTACGAGCAGTACTTC.